Listed here are 7 T cell receptor beta chains from one sample, sequenced in a study of cytomegalovirus exposure and HLA in healthy donors. The PCR was carried out with 60 Vbeta primers and 13 Jbeta primers. The table came from immunoSEQ multiplex PCR; TCRdb's copy has only in-frame clones and leaves some out. Of some 110,000 clones listed, approximately 71% are singletons. The sequenced material came from PBMCs. These receptors were collected from a man aged 40-49 years in good health and CMV-seronegative.

The V gene is TRBV5-5, the J gene TRBJ2-5, with a tentative D call TRBD2 (5 bases). This CDR3 region has 15 residues. Per the germline V gene, CDR1 is SGHKS and CDR2 is YYEKEE (reference sequence). The ends were cut back, 3 bases at V and 5 bases at J, with 17 bases in the middle. Here the CDR3 reads CASSSPSGSEETQYF. CDR3 bases: TGTGCCAGCAGCTCCCCGTCGGGTAGCGAGGAGACCCAGTACTTC.

This clone was seen once. The chain links TRBV6-5 to TRBJ2-7; 7 bases fit TRBD1. V dropped 6 bases and J dropped 3; count of bases not matched to a gene: 8. The CDR3 totals 14 residues. Per germline, CDR1 MNHEY and CDR2 SVGAGI. The CDR3 bases are TGTGCCAGCAGACCCGGGACAGATTTCTACGAGCAGTACTTC. The encoded protein is CASRPGTDFYEQYF.

This chain joins TRBV29-1 and TRBJ1-5; maybe TRBD1 (5 bases). The CDR3 is made up of 8 amino acids. Germline values: CDR1 SQVTM, CDR2 ANQGSEA. The CDR3 region has the DNA TGCGGGCCCCAGGGCCAGCATTTT. It codes for CGPQGQHF.

The chain links TRBV15 to TRBJ1-5; tentatively, D is TRBD1 (6 bases). CDR1 and CDR2 (germline): LNHNV, YYDKDF (reference sequence). CDR3 length: 16 residues. V shed 5 bases and J shed 1 base, with 15 bases lying between them. The CDR3 DNA reads as TGTGCCACCAGCCCTCGGGGCCAGGGGAGCAATCAGCCCCAGCATTTT. Its protein product is CATSPRGQGSNQPQHF.

The DNA of the CDR3 is TGTGCCAGCACCGGGACAGGGGTCTCTGAAGCTTTCTTT. Translated: CASTGTGVSEAFF. The chain couples TRBV27 to TRBJ1-1; 10 bases match TRBD1. This CDR3 is built from 13 residues. Germline V gene sequence: CDR1 MNHEY, CDR2 SMNVEV (reference sequence). After removal of 7 bases from V and 6 bases from J, the junction contained 5 bases not matched to a gene.

CDR3 in amino acids: CASSLSRGGADTQYF. CDR3 DNA: TGCGCCAGCAGCTTGTCACGGGGGGGCGCCGATACGCAGTATTTT. The chain couples TRBV5-1 to TRBJ2-3, with 8 bases aligning to TRBD2. Germline-derived CDR1 and CDR2 are SGHRS and YFSETQ. V trimming: 1 base; J trimming: 6 bases; junction bases outside the gene matches: 7. The CDR3 has 15 residues.

This chain connects TRBV19 to TRBJ1-2, with a possible D match to TRBD1 (5 bases). V dropped 5 bases and J dropped 2 bases, with 9 bases sitting between them. CDR3 length: 13 amino acids. Germline loops: CDR1 LNHDA, CDR2 SQIVND (reference sequence). CDR3 sequence: CASSAGRNYGYTF. The CDR3 DNA reads as TGTGCCAGTAGTGCGGGACGGAACTATGGCTACACCTTC.